These 24 T cell receptor beta chains originate from one sample sequenced in a study of beta chain features in type 1 diabetes. Study results and limitations: Shortening of TCRB CDR3s, moderate but significant, appeared in all four CD4+ subsets of Type 1 diabetes patients.

Every bit of the isolated RNA underwent reverse transcription, so sequencing read expressed TCRB transcripts. TCRdb's copy holds only in-frame clones and misses some; the assay was immunoSEQ multiplex PCR. The sample yields 300,000 to 450,000 clones, roughly 9.8% seen once. Their antigens remain unidentified. Sequenced material: central memory CD4+ T cells from blood. Every receptor here comes from a man aged 30 to 39 with type 1 diabetes.

This clone was counted between two and nine times. V gene TRBV18 combines with J gene TRBJ2-7, with 12 bases aligning to TRBD1. Trimming took 3 bases from V and 3 from J; bases not matched to a gene: 9. Germline values: CDR1 KGHSH, CDR2 LQKENI. The CDR3 length is 17 residues. The CDR3 coding sequence is TGTGCCAGCTCACCCTTCGGGACAGGGGGCTCCTTCTACGAGCAGTACTTC. It specifies CASSPFGTGGSFYEQYF.

The rearrangement links TRBV28 to TRBJ1-2; perhaps TRBD1 as D (5 bases). V was shortened by 2 bases and J by 5 bases, with 9 bases between the two germline ends. The CDR3 contains 13 residues. Germline CDR1 is MDHEN and CDR2 is SYDVKM. CDR3 bases: TGTGCCAGCAGTTTAATGCAGGGATATGGCTACACCTTC. It codes for CASSLMQGYGYTF.

V usage is TRBV7-8 and J usage is TRBJ1-1; TRBD1 might be the D (6 bases). Deletions cut 5 bases from V and 0 bases from J, with 10 bases between. Germline assignment: CDR1 SGHVS and CDR2 FQNEAQ. This CDR3 has 14 residues. The DNA for the CDR3 is TGTGCCAGCAGCCCCCGGACAGTGAACACTGAAGCTTTCTTT. It specifies CASSPRTVNTEAFF. The entire variable domain, with the rest obtained from reference TRBV7-8 and TRBJ1-1, is as follows: GAGVSQSPRYKVAKRGQDVALRCDPISGHVSLFWYQQALGQGPEFLTYFQNEAQLDKSGLPSDRFFAERPEGSVSTLKIQRTQQEDSAVYLCASSPRTVNTEAFFGQGTRLTVV.

This clone has more than one count but fewer than ten. The chain links TRBV27 to TRBJ1-1; D might be TRBD1 (6 bases). This CDR3 has 16 amino acids. Trimming removed 0 bases from V and 4 bases from J, with 15 bases in between. Germline-derived CDR1 and CDR2 are MNHEY and SMNVEV (reference sequence). The chain's CDR3 is CASSLSMTRGRTEAFF. In DNA form, the CDR3 reads TGTGCCAGCAGTTTATCGATGACACGGGGGCGCACTGAAGCTTTCTTT.

The chain links TRBV4-1 to TRBJ2-7; possibly TRBD1 for D (6 bases). Germline CDR1 MGHRA, CDR2 YSYEKL. V was cut by 4 bases and J by 0 bases, with 10 bases left in between. CDR3 size: 14 residues. The CDR3 nucleotides read TGCGCCAGCAGCCCTTACAGGGACTCCTACGAGCAGTACTTC. Its protein product is CASSPYRDSYEQYF.

V usage is TRBV6-1 and J usage is TRBJ2-2, with a weak D call TRBD2 (6 bases). This CDR3 contains 17 residues. Per germline, CDR1 MNHNS and CDR2 SASEGT. V was clipped by 4 bases and J by 1 base, with 16 bases between them. The CDR3 nucleotides are TGTGCCAGCAGTGCCCTCCGGGGAGCGGGGAACACCGGGGAGCTGTTTTTT. Amino acid sequence: CASSALRGAGNTGELFF.

CDR3 in amino acids: CASSPQLQEAFF. In DNA form, the CDR3 reads TGTGCCAGCTCACCACAATTGCAGGAAGCTTTCTTT. The rearrangement joins TRBV18 to TRBJ1-1; D uncertain. The CDR3 totals 12 residues. Between the trimmed V and J ends, which lost 1 base and 8 bases, there was a span of 8 bases. Germline CDR1 KGHSH, CDR2 LQKENI.

This sequence joins TRBV6-6 and TRBJ2-7, with 9 bases fitting TRBD1. Germline lookup yields CDR1 MNHNY and CDR2 SVGAGI (reference sequence). After removal of 1 base from V and 5 bases from J, the junction contained 6 bases not matched to a gene. The CDR3 spans 15 residues. In nucleotides, the CDR3 is TGTGCCAGCAGTTACTTCGGGACAGGGTCCAACGAGCAGTACTTC. Translated, it gives CASSYFGTGSNEQYF.

This clone was counted at least ten times. The chain is built from TRBV5-1 and TRBJ1-4; 11 positions match TRBD1. The CDR3 is made up of 14 amino acids. The germline gives CDR1 SGHRS, CDR2 YFSETQ. Losses at the gene ends were 4 bases for V and 6 bases for J; bases not matched to a gene: 2. The CDR3 protein is CASSRTGGYEKLFF. The CDR3, as DNA: TGCGCCAGCAGCCGGACAGGGGGCTATGAAAAACTGTTTTTT.

This rearrangement joins TRBV18 to TRBJ1-5; D is possibly TRBD1 (5 bases). Germline V gene lookup returns CDR1 KGHSH and CDR2 LQKENI. With 6 bases removed from V and 5 bases from J, the gap between germline ends came to 11 bases. The length of the CDR3 is 13 residues. CDR3 sequence reads: CASSGTEDQPQHF. Written as DNA, the CDR3 is TGTGCCAGCTCGGGGACGGAAGATCAGCCCCAGCATTTT.

A few counts support this clone. This chain links TRBV6-5 with TRBJ1-1; D is possibly TRBD1 (6 bases). Deletions cut 6 bases from V and 4 bases from J, with 18 bases between. Germline V gene lookup returns CDR1 MNHEY and CDR2 SVGAGI. The CDR3 covers 15 residues. The CDR3 here is CASSYLGGSGTEAFF. CDR3 in DNA: TGTGCCAGCAGCTACCTGGGGGGCTCGGGCACTGAAGCTTTCTTT.

In its sample, this clone was seen a few times. V gene TRBV2 combines with J gene TRBJ1-5; 9 nucleotides line up with TRBD1. The germline CDR1 and CDR2 sequences are SNHLY and FYNNEI. The CDR3 runs to 15 residues. The V segment lost 5 bases and the J segment 4 bases; nucleotides outside the gene matches: 6. CDR3 nucleotides: TGTGCCAGCAGTCTTCTGACAGGGGGTAATCAGCCCCAGCATTTT. Translation gives CASSLLTGGNQPQHF.

V gene TRBV10-3 combines with J gene TRBJ2-5, with D hard to call. Trimming removed 10 bases at V and 1 base at J, with 13 bases between. CDR1 and CDR2 (germline): ENHRY, SYGVKD. The CDR3 totals 13 residues. CDR3 nucleotides: TGTGCCAGCAGGCATGACTTCCAAGAGACCCAGTACTTC. It encodes CASRHDFQETQYF.

This chain joins TRBV29-1 and TRBJ2-2; D could derive from TRBD1 or TRBD2 (6 bases each). The CDR3 has 15 amino acids. In germline, CDR1 is SQVTM, CDR2 ANQGSEA. V lost 4 bases and J lost 0, with 12 bases in between. CDR3 protein: CSVVQGTSNTGELFF. For the CDR3, the DNA is TGCAGCGTTGTCCAGGGGACTTCGAACACCGGGGAGCTGTTTTTT.

This clone turned up a few times. The chain links TRBV5-4 to TRBJ2-2, with 8 bases that match TRBD1. Germline CDR1 is SGHNT and CDR2 is YYREEE (reference sequence). Trimming at V came to 4 bases and at J to 13 bases, leaving 6 bases not matched to a gene. This CDR3 is 12 amino acids long. The CDR3 spells CASSLQGVGLFF. CDR3 sequence (DNA): TGTGCCAGCAGCCTACAGGGGGTGGGGCTGTTTTTT.

This clone was detected only a few times. The rearrangement links TRBV5-4 to TRBJ2-2, with TRBD1 matching 8 bases. V was pared by 2 bases and J by 2 bases, with 5 bases of the junction left unmatched. The germline V gene encodes CDR1 SGHNT and CDR2 YYREEE (reference sequence). CDR3 length: 16 amino acids. The chain's CDR3 is CASSFRTGRNTGELFF. For the CDR3, the DNA is TGTGCCAGCAGCTTTAGGACAGGGCGAAACACCGGGGAGCTGTTTTTT.

This sequence joins TRBV27 and TRBJ2-7; the match to TRBD2 covers 7 bases. The CDR3 length is 13 residues. V was clipped by 8 bases and J by 6 bases; unmatched bases: 10. Germline CDR1 reads MNHEY; CDR2 reads SMNVEV (reference sequence). The CDR3 region is CASYLDWGGEQYF. The DNA of the CDR3 is TGTGCCAGCTATCTGGACTGGGGGGGCGAGCAGTACTTC.

At least ten counts were recorded for this clone. V usage is TRBV18 and J usage is TRBJ2-4; D is unresolved. CDR3 length: 11 residues. V gave up 3 bases and J gave up 8 bases, with 5 bases separating them. Germline-derived CDR1 and CDR2 are KGHSH and LQKENI. This CDR3 is CASSPKDIQYF. The DNA of the CDR3 is TGTGCCAGCTCACCCAAGGACATTCAGTACTTC.

The V call is TRBV7-9, the J call TRBJ2-2; TRBD2 matches 7 bases. CDR1 is SEHNR and CDR2 is FQNEAQ in the germline V gene (reference sequence). The trim removed 8 bases at V and 0 bases at J, leaving 15 bases unmatched. This CDR3 has 18 amino acids. The CDR3 region is CASGYGAGRASNTGELFF. CDR3 DNA sequence: TGTGCCAGCGGCTATGGAGCGGGACGAGCCTCGAACACCGGGGAGCTGTTTTTT.

This clone occurred a few times. This chain joins TRBV30 and TRBJ2-7, with D hard to call. The germline V gene encodes CDR1 GTSNPN and CDR2 SVGIG (reference sequence). This CDR3 comprises 12 residues. Trimming took 2 bases from V and 5 from J, leaving 10 bases between them. CDR3 in amino acids: CAWSPIGDEQYF. The CDR3 nucleotides are TGTGCCTGGAGTCCCATTGGGGACGAGCAGTACTTC.

This clone was recorded a few times. The chain joins TRBV11-2 to TRBJ2-7, with no clear D. The germline CDR1 and CDR2 sequences are SGHAT and FQNNGV. The CDR3 runs to 14 residues. Trimming took 0 bases from V and 3 from J, leaving 9 bases between them. Here the CDR3 reads CASSLDRTNYEQYF. The CDR3 nucleotides are TGTGCCAGCAGCTTAGATAGGACCAACTACGAGCAGTACTTC.

The V gene is TRBV7-9, the J gene TRBJ2-1; perhaps TRBD2 as D (5 bases). Between the trimmed V and J ends, which lost 2 bases and 0 bases, there was a span of 8 bases. CDR1 SEHNR and CDR2 FQNEAQ come from the germline V gene (reference sequence). The CDR3 totals 15 residues. CDR3 nucleotides: TGTGCCAGCAGCTTAAGTAGCGACTCCTACAATGAGCAGTTCTTC. It is translated as CASSLSSDSYNEQFF.

This clone came up a few times. The rearrangement joins TRBV29-1 to TRBJ1-2; 10 bases fit TRBD1. This CDR3 spans 13 amino acids. CDR1 and CDR2 from the germline V gene are SQVTM and ANQGSEA. V was pared by 4 bases and J by 4 bases, with 3 bases of the junction left unmatched. The DNA for the CDR3 is TGCAGCGTTGGGGACAGGGGCGCCTATGGCTACACCTTC. Translation: CSVGDRGAYGYTF.

V and J are TRBV30 and TRBJ2-7, with D tentatively TRBD2 (6 bases). Deletions cut 0 bases from V and 4 bases from J, with 19 bases between. The CDR3 sequence is 16 residues long. Per the germline V gene, CDR1 is GTSNPN and CDR2 is SVGIG (reference sequence). CDR3 DNA: TGTGCCTGGAGTGTACTCAAGCGGAGGGGAATTTACGAGCAGTACTTC. Residues: CAWSVLKRRGIYEQYF.